The TCR beta chain described here comes from a study of regulatory T cells in long-lasting Graves disease. This clonotype was detected many times. HTBI primers from iRepertoire and Arm-PCR of CDR3 regions yielded the TCR beta libraries. TCRdb recomputed calls from the multiplex PCR reads with MiXCR, one row per CDR3 protein. Counted here are roughly 320,000 distinct CDR3 sequences, 16% occurring once; the ten biggest clones make up just under 30%. The sample's time point: newly diagnosed GD, antithyroid drugs for less than 3 months. Preparation of the TCR library used RNA extracted from PBMCs. Germline assignment: CDR1 SNHLY and CDR2 FYNNEI. The length of the CDR3 is 13 residues. The V gene lost 6 bases and the J gene lost 5 bases, with 14 bases spanning the gap. The same data also went into a second study, on T cells in Graves' hyperthyroidism and ophthalmopathy.

V gene TRBV2 combines with J gene TRBJ2-7, with no clear D. This receptor was obtained from a man between 40 and 49 years old with Graves disease. This specimen consisted of peripheral blood mononuclear cells (PBMCs), obtained at new diagnosis, from a patient treated with antithyroid drugs. The CDR3 bases are TGTGCCAGCAGATACCTCCCTCCAAACGAGCAGTACTTC. Translating it yields CASRYLPPNEQYF.